The 9 T cell receptor beta chains in this list originate from one sample, sequenced in a study of T cell responses to AZD1222 COVID-19 vaccine. TCRdb's table, derived via immunoSEQ multiplex PCR, lists solely in-frame clones and lacks some. The sample lists 50,000 to 65,000 clones, 80% to 90% occurring once. Sequences were derived from peripheral blood, sampled 28 days after the second AZD1222 dose. The source is an adult who received the AZD1222 COVID-19 vaccine.

The CDR3 coding sequence is TGTGCCAGCAGCAAAGGTGGTCAGGGAGGAGAGTCGAATGAGCAGTTCTTC. It is translated as CASSKGGQGGESNEQFF. The chain combines TRBV21-1 with TRBJ2-1; the table's D call TRBD2 went unverified against the DNA. TRBV21-1 is flagged as a pseudogene. The CDR3 consists of 17 residues.

The rearrangement joins TRBV5-6 to TRBJ1-5; weak D call: TRBD1 (5 bases). Germline CDR1 is SGHDT and CDR2 is YYEEEE. V was trimmed by 2 bases and J by 5 bases, leaving 20 bases between them. The CDR3 totals 17 residues. The CDR3: CASSLLSPDPGDQPQHF. The CDR3 DNA reads TGTGCCAGCAGCTTACTTTCTCCCGACCCGGGGGATCAGCCCCAGCATTTT. The full variable domain, with the rest looked up from reference TRBV5-6 and TRBJ1-5, is DAGVTQSPTHLIKTRGQQVTLRCSPKSGHDTVSWYQQALGQGPQFIFQYYEEEERQRGNFPDRFSGHQFPNYSSELNVNALLLGDSALYLCASSLLSPDPGDQPQHFGDGTRLSIL.

The rearrangement links TRBV5-8 to TRBJ2-5; D call uncertain. Looked up from germline, CDR1 is SGHTS and CDR2 is YDEGEE. The V end lost 2 bases, the J end lost 5 bases, and 4 bases lay between the germline ends. The CDR3 is 11 residues long. The CDR3 loop reads CASSLRETQYF. CDR3 nucleotides: TGTGCCAGCAGCTTAAGGGAGACCCAGTACTTC. The full variable domain, in which reference TRBV5-8 and TRBJ2-5 provide the parts outside the CDR3, is EAGVTQSPTHLIKTRGQQATLRCSPISGHTSVYWYQQALGLGLQFLLWYDEGEERNRGNFPPRFSGRQFPNYSSELNVNALELEDSALYLCASSLRETQYFGPGTRLLVL.

This chain links TRBV2 with TRBJ2-3; TRBD2 matches at 7 bases. Trimming cost V 4 bases and J 4 bases; bases outside gene matches: 8. The CDR3 has 15 residues. The V gene's germline CDR1 is SNHLY and CDR2 FYNNEI. CDR3 coding DNA: TGTGCCAGCAGTGGGGAGGGAAGGGGATCAGATACGCAGTATTTT. Residues: CASSGEGRGSDTQYF.

The rearrangement uses TRBV27 and TRBJ2-1, with 10 bases lining up with TRBD2. This CDR3 comprises 16 residues. Germline V gives CDR1 MNHEY, CDR2 SMNVEV (reference sequence). V lost 2 bases and J lost 3; bases outside the gene matches: 4. The CDR3 region has the DNA TGTGCCAGCAGTTTAGAAACTAGCGGGATCTACAATGAGCAGTTCTTC. This sequence encodes CASSLETSGIYNEQFF.

The chain links TRBV21-1 to TRBJ2-1; the tabulated D call, TRBD2, remains unverified against the DNA. TRBV21-1 constitutes a pseudogene. The CDR3 sequence is 20 residues long. The CDR3 loop reads CASSQGLAGGPDEKYNEQFF. The CDR3 coding sequence is TGTGCCAGCAGCCAGGGACTAGCGGGAGGCCCCGACGAGAAATACAATGAGCAGTTCTTC.

The chain carries TRBV11-3 and TRBJ1-1; D possibly corresponds to TRBD1 (5 bases). Trimming stripped 1 base from V and 3 bases from J, with 12 bases between. This CDR3 has 15 amino acids. From germline, CDR1 is SGHNT and CDR2 YENEEA. The CDR3 protein is CASSLVSGADTEAFF. The CDR3 DNA follows: TGTGCCAGCAGCTTAGTTTCCGGGGCGGACACTGAAGCTTTCTTT.

The rearrangement uses TRBV6-5 and TRBJ1-1; D is perhaps TRBD1 (5 bases). Trimming left V 0 bases short and J 5 bases short, with 10 bases between. CDR3 length: 14 amino acids. The germline CDR1 and CDR2 sequences are MNHEY and SVGAGI. CDR3 residues: CASSYSAGRTEAFF. The DNA of the CDR3 is TGTGCCAGCAGTTACTCAGCGGGGCGGACTGAAGCTTTCTTT.

V and J are TRBV6-6 and TRBJ1-4, with D perhaps matching TRBD1 (5 bases). V gave up 6 bases and J gave up 2 bases, with 13 bases separating them. Germline V lookup: CDR1 MNHNY, CDR2 SVGAGI (reference sequence). This CDR3 is built from 15 residues. DNA for the CDR3: TGTGCCAGCAGCTGGGGGGGGACGACTAATGAAAAACTGTTTTTT. It is translated as CASSWGGTTNEKLFF.